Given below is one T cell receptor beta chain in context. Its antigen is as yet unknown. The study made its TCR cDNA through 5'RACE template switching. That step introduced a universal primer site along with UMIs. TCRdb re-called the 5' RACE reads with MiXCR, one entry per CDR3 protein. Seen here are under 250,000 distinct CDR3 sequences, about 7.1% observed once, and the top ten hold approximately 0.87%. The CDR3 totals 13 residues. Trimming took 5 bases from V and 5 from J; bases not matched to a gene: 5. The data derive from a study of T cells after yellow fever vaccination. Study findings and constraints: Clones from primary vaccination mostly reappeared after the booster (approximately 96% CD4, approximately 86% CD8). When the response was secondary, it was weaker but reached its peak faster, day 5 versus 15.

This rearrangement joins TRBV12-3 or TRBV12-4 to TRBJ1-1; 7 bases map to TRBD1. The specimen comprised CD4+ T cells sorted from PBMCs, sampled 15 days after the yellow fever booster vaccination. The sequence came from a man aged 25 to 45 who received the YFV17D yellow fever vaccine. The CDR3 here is CASSLTGETEAFF. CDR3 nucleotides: TGTGCCAGCAGTCTCACAGGGGAGACTGAAGCTTTCTTT.